This T cell receptor beta chain was obtained from a study of a mutant IDH1 vaccine in newly diagnosed glioma. In the study overall: The first vaccination came 4-6 weeks after radiotherapy alone, or with temozolomide cycles. Former treatment meant radiotherapy, temozolomide, or both; the majority had gotten both.

Comments on this clone: Its target is unknown.

Produced via immunoSEQ multiplex PCR; TCRdb's table is partial and in-frame only. Of around 32,000 clones listed, about four fifths are singletons. Germline lookup yields CDR1 MNHEY and CDR2 SVGAGI. CDR3 length equals 15 residues. V dropped 2 bases and J dropped 3; count of bases not matched to a gene: 5. The time point is: week 35, safety follow-up. Vaccination used 300 ug of mutant IDH1 20-mer peptide per dose, with topical imiquimod. The genes are TRBV6-5 and TRBJ2-7; 9 bases match TRBD1. This sample comprised PBMCs, obtained from a glioma patient whose treatment included an IDH1 peptide vaccine. This TCR was recovered from a man aged 35-49 years with glioma. Some clones in this sample may be carry-over from other donors' samples. The chain's CDR3 is CASSYRDRDIYEQYF. The CDR3 DNA sequence: TGTGCCAGCAGTTACCGGGACAGGGACATCTACGAGCAGTACTTC.